These 16 T cell receptor beta chains were all obtained from the same sample, sequenced in a study of identifying expanded T cells in peripheral blood. Produced via immunoSEQ multiplex PCR; TCRdb's table is partial and in-frame only. The repertoire holds around 91,000 clones, with approximately 89% as singletons. Sequencing used blood. These receptors were obtained from a person aged 18 to 69 in good health.

The chain is built from TRBV6-4 and TRBJ2-1; 10 bases map to TRBD2. The junction had 7 bases not matched to a gene; V was cut back by 4 bases and J by 10 bases. The CDR3 has 14 residues. Germline CDR1 is MRHNA and CDR2 is SNTAGT. The CDR3 here is CASSGLAGESEQFF. The CDR3 DNA reads as TGTGCCAGCAGTGGTCTAGCGGGAGAGAGCGAGCAGTTCTTC.

The chain couples TRBV5-1 to TRBJ2-2, with TRBD2 as a possible D gene (5 bases). The germline V gene encodes CDR1 SGHRS and CDR2 YFSETQ. V gave up 4 bases and J gave up 4 bases, with 14 bases separating them. The CDR3 runs to 15 residues. The CDR3 here is CASSPGLGSTGELFF. CDR3 DNA sequence: TGCGCCAGCAGCCCGGGCCTGGGGAGCACCGGGGAGCTGTTTTTT. The whole variable domain, remainder taken from reference TRBV5-1 and TRBJ2-2, is KAGVTQTPRYLIKTRGQQVTLSCSPISGHRSVSWYQQTPGQGLQFLFEYFSETQRNKGNFPGRFSGRQFSNSRSEMNVSTLELGDSALYLCASSPGLGSTGELFFGEGSRLTVL.

The V gene is TRBV20-1, the J gene TRBJ2-7; the match to TRBD2 covers 14 bases. The CDR3 spans 11 residues. Germline CDR1 DFQATT, CDR2 SNEGSKA (reference sequence). The CDR3 DNA is TGCAGGGGACTAGCGGGAGAAGAGCAGTACTTC. Translating it yields CRGLAGEEQYF.

The chain joins TRBV7-3 to TRBJ2-5; D is perhaps TRBD2 (5 bases). V lost 9 bases and J 7 bases, leaving 9 bases between the germline ends. This CDR3 comprises 10 residues. Germline V gives CDR1 SGHTA, CDR2 FQGTGA. The CDR3 DNA reads TGTGCCAGGCCCCGGGGGACCCAGTACTTC. Translating it yields CARPRGTQYF.

This clone was detected once. This chain links TRBV5-1 with TRBJ2-3; D not certain. The CDR3 is 15 residues long. V was cut by 0 bases and J by 3 bases, with 11 bases left in between. Looked up from germline, CDR1 is SGHRS and CDR2 is YFSETQ. The CDR3 bases are TGCGCCAGCAGCTTGGCGGGCAGCTTTACAGATACGCAGTATTTT. Encoded protein: CASSLAGSFTDTQYF.

This clone was observed a handful of times. The chain employs TRBV30 and TRBJ1-5; the match to TRBD1 covers 7 bases. Germline V gene data show CDR1 as GTSNPN and CDR2 as SVGIG (reference sequence). This CDR3 region has 15 residues. With V trimmed by 2 bases and J by 2 bases, 6 bases remained unmatched. This CDR3 is CAWSKGAAGNQPQHF. CDR3 nucleotide sequence: TGTGCCTGGAGTAAGGGGGCAGCCGGCAATCAGCCCCAGCATTTT.

This clone has just one count. The gene calls are TRBV7-6 and TRBJ1-5, with D unresolved. V was trimmed by 1 base and J by 3 bases, leaving 7 bases between them. The length of the CDR3 is 14 residues. Looked up from germline, CDR1 is SGHVS and CDR2 is FNYEAQ. The CDR3, as DNA: TGTGCCAGCAGCTTAGGGGGATTCAATCAGCCCCAGCATTTT. It codes for CASSLGGFNQPQHF. Combining the CDR3 with reference TRBV7-6 and TRBJ1-5 gives the whole variable domain GAGVSQSPRYKVTKRGQDVALRCDPISGHVSLYWYRQALGQGPEFLTYFNYEAQQDKSGLPNDRFSAERPEGSISTLTIQRTEQRDSAMYRCASSLGGFNQPQHFGDGTRLSIL.

CDR3 in amino acids: CATSEQGGRSEQYF. The CDR3 DNA is TGTGCCACCAGCGAACAGGGTGGCCGGAGCGAGCAGTACTTC. V and J are TRBV19 and TRBJ2-5; D perhaps matches TRBD1 (6 bases). The J call is doubtful: the DNA matches TRBJ2-7 better. Germline loops: CDR1 LNHDA, CDR2 SQIVND (reference sequence). CDR3 length: 14 residues.

CDR3 nucleotide sequence: TGTGCCAGCAGCCTTACCGAACAGGGAAACGAGCAGTACTTC. Translation gives CASSLTEQGNEQYF. The rearrangement joins TRBV28 to TRBJ2-7, with a weak D call TRBD1 (6 bases). V lost 6 bases and J lost 5, with 17 bases in between. This CDR3 has 14 residues. The germline CDR1 and CDR2 sequences are MDHEN and SYDVKM.

This clone was recorded only once. The genes are TRBV5-1 and TRBJ2-1, with TRBD2 matching 8 bases. J lost 5 bases, V lost 2 bases, and 6 bases had no gene match. CDR1 and CDR2 (germline): SGHRS, YFSETQ. The CDR3 totals 15 residues. The CDR3 here is CASSFNGRENNEQFF. CDR3 bases: TGCGCCAGCAGCTTTAACGGGAGGGAAAACAATGAGCAGTTCTTC.

This clone was detected a few times. The chain links TRBV2 to TRBJ2-7, with D possibly TRBD2 on 5 matching bases. This CDR3 has 14 amino acids. V lost 5 bases, J lost 0 bases, and 11 bases lay in between. Germline assignment: CDR1 SNHLY and CDR2 FYNNEI. The CDR3 sequence is CASSQPGSSYEQYF. CDR3 nucleotides: TGTGCCAGCAGTCAACCGGGGAGCTCCTACGAGCAGTACTTC.

The chain recombines TRBV30 with TRBJ1-1; 8 bases are shared with TRBD1. Germline-derived CDR1 and CDR2 are GTSNPN and SVGIG (reference sequence). The CDR3 runs to 13 residues. With V trimmed by 0 bases and J by 10 bases, 7 bases remained unmatched. The CDR3 DNA reads as TGTGCCTGGAGTGTAGGACAGGGTTTCGGAGCTTTCTTT. Translation gives CAWSVGQGFGAFF.

The chain employs TRBV7-3 and TRBJ1-4; tentative D call: TRBD1 (5 bases). Germline-derived CDR1 and CDR2 are SGHTA and FQGTGA. The CDR3 has 13 amino acids. Trimming left V 2 bases short and J 8 bases short, with 9 bases between. This chain's CDR3 is CASSLSEGEKLFF. CDR3 nucleotide sequence: TGTGCCAGCAGCTTATCCGAGGGGGAAAAACTGTTTTTT.

This clone turned up a few times. The chain has TRBV5-4 and TRBJ1-2; 7 nucleotides align to TRBD1. Germline trimming cut 4 bases from V and 9 bases from J; bases unmatched to any gene: 12. This CDR3 comprises 14 residues. Looked up from germline, CDR1 is SGHNT and CDR2 is YYREEE (reference sequence). The CDR3 region is CASSTRGQQSRYTF. CDR3 nucleotide sequence: TGTGCCAGCAGCACCCGGGGACAGCAAAGCCGCTACACCTTC.

The rearrangement links TRBV4-3 to TRBJ2-5; D perhaps matches TRBD2 (5 bases). V was clipped by 0 bases and J by 5 bases, with 13 bases between them. Germline values: CDR1 LGHNA, CDR2 YSLEER. The CDR3 has 15 residues. Here the CDR3 DNA reads TGCGCCAGCAGCCAAGACCTGGGAGTCGGTGAGACCCAGTACTTC. Amino acid sequence: CASSQDLGVGETQYF.

The CDR3 region is CASSFQSSTGELFF. The CDR3 bases are TGTGCCAGCAGCTTTCAATCATCCACCGGGGAGCTGTTTTTT. The gene calls are TRBV5-4 and TRBJ2-2; unclear D gene. The CDR3 sequence is 14 residues long. With 2 bases removed from V and 4 bases from J, the gap between germline ends came to 9 bases. Germline CDR1 is SGHNT and CDR2 is YYREEE (reference sequence).